These T cell receptor beta chains were read from a single sample in a study of response to subunit inactivated influenza vaccine. From the RT-PCR reads, TCRdb called clonotypes with MiXCR, one entry per CDR3 protein. The top ten hold approximately 3% of the sample, which has about 500,000 distinct CDR3 sequences, 16% seen once. Material: CD4+ T cells sorted from PBMCs, obtained 23 to 25 months after vaccination. The receptor source for this set is a man aged 50 to 75 who received an inactivated influenza vaccine. Both conserved end residues are part of each CDR3. Expanded clones are given a class, and other clones once, few, many or no size at all.

abundance	v_gene	j_gene	CDR3aa
few	TRBV7-8	TRBJ1-1	CASSLLSEGSTEAFF
.	TRBV20-1	TRBJ2-7	CSARFLAGSYEQYF
few	TRBV10-3	TRBJ2-1	CAISESNGNEQFF
few	TRBV29-1	TRBJ2-2	CSARLAGEAGELFF
.	TRBV4-3	TRBJ2-2	CASSQDSRSELFF
few	TRBV6-2/TRBV6-3	TRBJ2-1	CASRTTSPSEQFF
many	TRBV4-2	TRBJ2-6	CASSPNLAASSVLTF
.	TRBV7-2	TRBJ2-1	CASSSRGAYNEQFF
.	TRBV7-7	TRBJ2-3	CASSLDGWDTQYF
.	TRBV7-6	TRBJ2-7	CASSLDRRPSYEQYF
few	TRBV6-1	TRBJ1-2	CASSGNRARHYGYTF
few	TRBV28	TRBJ1-1	CASTTDANTEAFF
.	TRBV7-2	TRBJ2-7	CASSLWTSYEQYF
few	TRBV6-2/TRBV6-3	TRBJ2-4	CASRTGQGLAKNIQYF
.	TRBV7-8	TRBJ2-7	CASSLEGRGYEQYF
.	TRBV7-9	TRBJ2-7	CASSNGQGAGDEQYF
.	TRBV20-1	TRBJ1-5	CSASGGQGGNQPQHF
few	TRBV5-1	TRBJ1-2	CASSSGVEIHYGYTF
.	TRBV3-1	TRBJ1-3	CASSLPPSGIGNTIYF
.	TRBV6-1	TRBJ2-1	CASSPFGRGSYNEQFF
few	TRBV20-1	TRBJ2-1	CSASEEARGEQFF
.	TRBV12-3/TRBV12-4	TRBJ1-5	CASSQQGASNQPQHF
.	TRBV27	TRBJ1-5	CAFRPHTGPQHF
many	TRBV7-7	TRBJ2-2	CASSWDGELFF
many	TRBV3-1	TRBJ1-3	CASSQEGRSGNTIYF
many	TRBV5-1	TRBJ2-7	CASRLQGEGEQYF
.	TRBV6-5	TRBJ2-3	CASSYQGLAGADTQYF
.	TRBV7-2	TRBJ2-1	CASSLAGYGSYNEQFF
few	TRBV12-3/TRBV12-4	TRBJ1-3	CASSLSGAGGNTIYF
many	TRBV9	TRBJ2-5	CASSVGEQTQYF
many	TRBV21-1	TRBJ2-2	CASSRDRKYTGELFF
few	TRBV7-9	TRBJ2-2	CASSWAQTGELFF
many	TRBV20-1	TRBJ2-3	CSARDPRLAGDEDTQYF
few	TRBV5-6	TRBJ1-2	CASSSPRGGYTF
.	TRBV10-3	TRBJ2-2	CAIRAPFPAEELFF
few	TRBV5-5	TRBJ2-5	CASSLAQRSGNQETQYF
few	TRBV28	TRBJ1-2	CASSSRVGGYTF
few	TRBV4-3	TRBJ2-1	CASSQVSGGRNEQFF
.	TRBV20-1	TRBJ2-3	CSAKGLAGGTVDTQYF
.	TRBV20-1	TRBJ2-3	CSAPPTSGRSADTQYF
few	TRBV29-1	TRBJ2-5	CSVGRQGGETQYF
few	TRBV5-5	TRBJ2-3	CASSFRLAGALDTQYF
.	TRBV10-2	TRBJ2-5	CASSDWLAGQETQYF
many	TRBV7-9	TRBJ2-7	CASSRDRESSYEQYF
many	TRBV4-1	TRBJ2-5	CASSQDGQKQETQYF
.	TRBV5-8	TRBJ1-2	CASSLGQEGYGYTF
few	TRBV7-9	TRBJ2-5	CASSLETETQYF
.	TRBV20-1	TRBJ2-1	CSFYHNEQFF